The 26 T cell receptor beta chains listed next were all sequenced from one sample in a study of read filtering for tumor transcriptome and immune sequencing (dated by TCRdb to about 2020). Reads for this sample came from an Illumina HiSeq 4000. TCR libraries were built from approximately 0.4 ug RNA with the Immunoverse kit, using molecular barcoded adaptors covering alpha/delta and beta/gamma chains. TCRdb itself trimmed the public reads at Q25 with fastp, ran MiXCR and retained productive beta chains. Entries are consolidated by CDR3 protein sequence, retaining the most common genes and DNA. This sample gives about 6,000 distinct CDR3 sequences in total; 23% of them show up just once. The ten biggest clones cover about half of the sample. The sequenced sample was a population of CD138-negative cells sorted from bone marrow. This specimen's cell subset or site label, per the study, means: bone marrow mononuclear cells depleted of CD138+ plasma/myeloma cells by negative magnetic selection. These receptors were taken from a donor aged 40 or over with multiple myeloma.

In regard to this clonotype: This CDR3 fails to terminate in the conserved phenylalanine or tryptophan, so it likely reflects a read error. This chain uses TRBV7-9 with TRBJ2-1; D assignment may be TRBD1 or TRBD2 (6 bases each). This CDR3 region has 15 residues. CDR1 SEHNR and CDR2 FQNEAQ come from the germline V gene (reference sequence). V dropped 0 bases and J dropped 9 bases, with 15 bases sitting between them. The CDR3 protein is CASSLAGAGGSEQFY. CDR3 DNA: TGTGCCAGCAGCTTAGCGGGGGCCGGGGGATCTGAGCAGTTCTAC.

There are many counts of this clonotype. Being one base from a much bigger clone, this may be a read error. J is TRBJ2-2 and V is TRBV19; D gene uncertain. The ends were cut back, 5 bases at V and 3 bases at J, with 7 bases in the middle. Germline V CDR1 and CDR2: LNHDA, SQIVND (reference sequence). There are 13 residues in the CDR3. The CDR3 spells CASSSQYTGELFF. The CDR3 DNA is TGTGCCAGTAGTTCGCAATACACCGGGGAGCTGTTTTTT.

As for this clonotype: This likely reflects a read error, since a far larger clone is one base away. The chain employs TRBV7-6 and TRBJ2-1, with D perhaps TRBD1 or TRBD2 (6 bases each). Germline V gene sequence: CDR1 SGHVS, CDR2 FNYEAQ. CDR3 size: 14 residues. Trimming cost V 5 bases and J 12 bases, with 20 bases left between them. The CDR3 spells CASSIDGGGDVQFF. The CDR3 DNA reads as TGTGCCAGCAGCATAGACGGGGGCGGGGATGTGCAGTTCTTC.

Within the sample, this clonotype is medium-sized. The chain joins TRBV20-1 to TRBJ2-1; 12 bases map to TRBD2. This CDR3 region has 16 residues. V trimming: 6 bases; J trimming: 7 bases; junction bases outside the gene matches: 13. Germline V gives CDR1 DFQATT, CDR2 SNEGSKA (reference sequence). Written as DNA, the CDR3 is TGCAGTGCCTCACCCCCTCGACTAGCGGGAGAGAATGAGCAGTTCTTC. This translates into CSASPPRLAGENEQFF.

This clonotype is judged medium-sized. The DNA for the CDR3 is TGTGCCAGCAGTCTGTTCGGGCCCTTACTAGCGGGAGGCGGAGATACGCAGTATTTT. This gives the protein CASSLFGPLLAGGGDTQYF. The chain joins TRBV27 to TRBJ2-3; 12 nucleotides line up with TRBD2. CDR3 length equals 19 residues. CDR1 and CDR2 (germline): MNHEY, SMNVEV (reference sequence). V was pared by 5 bases and J by 5 bases, with 17 bases of the junction left unmatched.

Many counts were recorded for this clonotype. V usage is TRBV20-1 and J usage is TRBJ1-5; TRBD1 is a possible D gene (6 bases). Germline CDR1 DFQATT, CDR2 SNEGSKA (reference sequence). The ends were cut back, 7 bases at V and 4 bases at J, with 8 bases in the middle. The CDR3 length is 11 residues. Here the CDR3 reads CSGGANQPQHF. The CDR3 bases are TGCAGTGGGGGGGCAAATCAGCCCCAGCATTTT.

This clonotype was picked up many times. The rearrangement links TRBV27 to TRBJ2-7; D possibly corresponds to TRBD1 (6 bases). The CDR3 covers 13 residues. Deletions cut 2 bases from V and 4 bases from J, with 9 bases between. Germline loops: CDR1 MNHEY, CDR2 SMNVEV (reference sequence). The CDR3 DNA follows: TGTGCCAGCAGTTTAGGACAGTCATACGAGCAGTACTTC. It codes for CASSLGQSYEQYF.

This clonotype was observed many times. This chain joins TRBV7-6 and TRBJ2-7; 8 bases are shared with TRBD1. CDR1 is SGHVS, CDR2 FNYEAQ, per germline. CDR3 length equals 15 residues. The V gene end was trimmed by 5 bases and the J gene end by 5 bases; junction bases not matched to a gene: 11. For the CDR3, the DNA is TGTGCCAGCAGCCCATCCGGGACAGGCAATCACGAGCAGTACTTC. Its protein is CASSPSGTGNHEQYF.

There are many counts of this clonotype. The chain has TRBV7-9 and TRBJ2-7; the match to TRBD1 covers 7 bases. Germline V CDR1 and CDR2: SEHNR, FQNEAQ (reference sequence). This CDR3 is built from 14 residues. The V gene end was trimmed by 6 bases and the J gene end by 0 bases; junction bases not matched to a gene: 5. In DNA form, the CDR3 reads TGTGCCAGCAGAGGGGACAGCAGCTCCTACGAGCAGTACTTC. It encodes CASRGDSSSYEQYF.

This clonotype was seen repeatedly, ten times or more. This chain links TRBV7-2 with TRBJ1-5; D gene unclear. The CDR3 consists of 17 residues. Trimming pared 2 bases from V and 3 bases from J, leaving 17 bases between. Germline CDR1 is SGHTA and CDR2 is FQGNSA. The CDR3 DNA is TGTGCCAGCAGCTTATACGGGGTCGGGGATAACAATCAGCCCCAGCATTTT. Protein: CASSLYGVGDNNQPQHF.

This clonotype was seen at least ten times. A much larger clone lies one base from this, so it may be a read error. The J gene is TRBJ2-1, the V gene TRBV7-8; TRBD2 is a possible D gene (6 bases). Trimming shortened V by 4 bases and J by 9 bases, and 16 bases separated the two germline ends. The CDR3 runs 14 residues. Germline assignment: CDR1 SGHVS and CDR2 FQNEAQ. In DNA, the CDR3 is TGTGCCAGCAGCTCTCTACGGGAGAGCGGTGAGCAGTTCTTC. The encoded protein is CASSSLRESGEQFF.

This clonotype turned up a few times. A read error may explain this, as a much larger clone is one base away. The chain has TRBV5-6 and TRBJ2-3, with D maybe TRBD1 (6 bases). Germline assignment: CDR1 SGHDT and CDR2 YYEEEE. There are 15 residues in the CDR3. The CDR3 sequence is CANSYRTLEGVTQYF. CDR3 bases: TGTGCCAACAGCTACCGGACCCTCGAGGGGGTTACGCAGTATTTT.

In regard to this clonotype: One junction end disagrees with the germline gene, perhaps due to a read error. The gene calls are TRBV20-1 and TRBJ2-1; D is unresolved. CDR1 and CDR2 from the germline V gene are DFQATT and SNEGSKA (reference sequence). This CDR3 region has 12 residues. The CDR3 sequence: CSADGLYNEQLF. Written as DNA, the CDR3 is TGCAGTGCCGACGGGCTTTACAATGAGCAGCTCTTC.

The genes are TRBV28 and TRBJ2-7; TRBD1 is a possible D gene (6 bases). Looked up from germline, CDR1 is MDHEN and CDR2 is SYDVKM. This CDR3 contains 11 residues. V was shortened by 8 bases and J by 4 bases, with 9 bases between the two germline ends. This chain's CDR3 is CASQQGYEQYF. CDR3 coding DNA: TGTGCCAGCCAACAGGGATACGAGCAGTACTTC.

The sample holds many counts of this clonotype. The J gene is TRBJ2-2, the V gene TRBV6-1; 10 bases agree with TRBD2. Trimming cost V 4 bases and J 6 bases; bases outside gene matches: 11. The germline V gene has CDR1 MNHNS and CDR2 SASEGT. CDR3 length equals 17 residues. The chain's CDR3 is CASSGLAGVSHAGELFF. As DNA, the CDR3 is TGTGCCAGCAGTGGGCTAGCGGGAGTATCCCACGCCGGGGAGCTGTTTTTT.

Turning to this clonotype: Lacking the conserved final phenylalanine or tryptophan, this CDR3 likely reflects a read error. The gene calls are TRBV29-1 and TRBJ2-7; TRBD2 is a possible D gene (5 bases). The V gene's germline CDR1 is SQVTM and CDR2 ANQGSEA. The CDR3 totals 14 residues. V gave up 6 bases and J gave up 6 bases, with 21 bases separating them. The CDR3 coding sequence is TGCAGCGTCGCCGGGTCATCGGTAGGGAGCGAGCAGTACTTA. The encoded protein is CSVAGSSVGSEQYL.

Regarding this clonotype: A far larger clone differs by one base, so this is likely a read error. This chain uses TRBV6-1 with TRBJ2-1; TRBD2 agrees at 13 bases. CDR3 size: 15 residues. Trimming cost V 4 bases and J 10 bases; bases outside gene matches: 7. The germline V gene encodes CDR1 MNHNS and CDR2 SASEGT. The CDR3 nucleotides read TGTGCCAGCAGTGTACCGGGACTAGCGGGAAAGGAGCAGTTCTTC. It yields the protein CASSVPGLAGKEQFF.

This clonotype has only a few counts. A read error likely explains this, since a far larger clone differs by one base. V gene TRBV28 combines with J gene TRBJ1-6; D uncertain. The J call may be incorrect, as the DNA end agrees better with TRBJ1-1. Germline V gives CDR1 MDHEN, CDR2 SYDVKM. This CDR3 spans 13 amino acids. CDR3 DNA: TGTGCCAGCGGACTTACCCCCGGCACTGAAGCTTTCTTT. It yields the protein CASGLTPGTEAFF.

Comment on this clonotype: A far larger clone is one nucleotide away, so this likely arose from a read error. For the CDR3, the DNA is TGTGCCAGCAGTGCCTGGTTCGGGACAGGGTACGGCGATGAGCAGTTCTTC. It specifies CASSAWFGTGYGDEQFF. V gene TRBV6-6 combines with J gene TRBJ2-1, with TRBD1 matching 9 bases. Looked up from germline, CDR1 is MNHNY and CDR2 is SVGAGI (reference sequence). There are 17 residues in the CDR3. V was pared by 5 bases and J by 8 bases, with 16 bases of the junction left unmatched.

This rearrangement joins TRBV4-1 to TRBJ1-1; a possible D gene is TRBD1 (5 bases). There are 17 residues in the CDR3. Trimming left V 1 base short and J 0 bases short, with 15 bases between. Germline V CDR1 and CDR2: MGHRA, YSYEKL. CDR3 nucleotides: TGCGCCAGCAGCCAAGGTGGCGCAGGGTATATGAACACTGAAGCTTTCTTT. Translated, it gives CASSQGGAGYMNTEAFF.

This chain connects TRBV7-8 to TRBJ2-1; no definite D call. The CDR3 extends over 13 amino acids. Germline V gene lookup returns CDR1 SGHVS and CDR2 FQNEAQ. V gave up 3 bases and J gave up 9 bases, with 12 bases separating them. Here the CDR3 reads CASSFPDSPEQFF. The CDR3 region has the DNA TGTGCCAGCAGCTTCCCAGACTCGCCTGAGCAGTTCTTC.

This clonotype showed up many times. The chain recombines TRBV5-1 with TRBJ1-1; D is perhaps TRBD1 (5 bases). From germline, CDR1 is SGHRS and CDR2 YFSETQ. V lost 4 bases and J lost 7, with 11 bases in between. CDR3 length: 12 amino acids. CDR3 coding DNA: TGCGCCAGCAGCGATCAGGGATTTGAAGCTTTCTTT. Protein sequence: CASSDQGFEAFF.

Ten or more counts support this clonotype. CDR3 sequence reads: CASSPLDRGINEQFF. CDR3 DNA: TGTGCCAGCAGCCCATTGGACAGGGGGATCAATGAGCAGTTCTTC. The V call is TRBV7-9, the J call TRBJ2-1; 10 bases are a match to TRBD1. The germline gives CDR1 SEHNR, CDR2 FQNEAQ (reference sequence). The CDR3 has 15 amino acids. Losses at the gene ends were 5 bases for V and 6 bases for J; bases not matched to a gene: 7.

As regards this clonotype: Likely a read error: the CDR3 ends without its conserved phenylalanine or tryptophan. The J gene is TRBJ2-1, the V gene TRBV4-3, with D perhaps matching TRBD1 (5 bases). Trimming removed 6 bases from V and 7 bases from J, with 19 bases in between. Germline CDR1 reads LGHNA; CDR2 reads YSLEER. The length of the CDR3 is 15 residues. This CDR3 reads CASRQQPQEPNEQFL. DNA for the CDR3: TGCGCCAGCAGACAGCAACCACAGGAGCCGAATGAGCAGTTCCTC.

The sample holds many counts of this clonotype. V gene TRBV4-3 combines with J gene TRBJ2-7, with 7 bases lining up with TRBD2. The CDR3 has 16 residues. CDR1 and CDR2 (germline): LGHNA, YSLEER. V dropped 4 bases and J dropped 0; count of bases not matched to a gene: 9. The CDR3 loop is CASSRESSGDSYEQYF. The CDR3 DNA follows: TGCGCCAGCAGCCGAGAATCTAGCGGAGACTCCTACGAGCAGTACTTC.

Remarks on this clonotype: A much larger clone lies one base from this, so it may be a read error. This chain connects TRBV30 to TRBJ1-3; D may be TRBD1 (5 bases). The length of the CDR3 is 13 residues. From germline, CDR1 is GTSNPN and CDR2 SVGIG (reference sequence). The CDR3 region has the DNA TGTGCCTGGAAGCGACAGCCTGGAGACACCATATATTTT. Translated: CAWKRQPGDTIYF.